The rows below give T cell receptor beta chains drawn from one sample of a study of cytomegalovirus exposure and HLA in healthy donors. TCRdb's table, derived via immunoSEQ multiplex PCR, lists solely in-frame clones and lacks some. The profile covers some 160,000 clones, with around 80% appearing a single time and 6.3% taken by the ten largest. The sequenced sample was PBMCs. Receptors originate from a male donor in good health and CMV-seropositive. Both conserved end residues are part of each CDR3. A D gene is named only where the DNA matches it firmly. Expanded clones are given a class, and other clones once, few, many or no size at all.

j_call: TRBJ2-7
d_call: NA
v_call: TRBV18
clone_size: NA
cdr3_nt: TGTGCCAGCTCACTCGACTTGAACGCCTACGAGCAGTACTTC
cdr3_aa: CASSLDLNAYEQYF

j_call: TRBJ1-5
d_call: NA
v_call: TRBV6-1
clone_size: NA
cdr3_nt: TGTGCCAGCAGTGAAGCCTCAGGGTGGGGTCAGCCCCAGCATTTT
cdr3_aa: CASSEASGWGQPQHF

j_call: TRBJ1-2
d_call: TRBD1
v_call: TRBV7-9
clone_size: NA
cdr3_nt: TGTTCCAGCAGCTTGGACAGGGGCCCCGTTCGGGACGATGGCTACACCTTC
cdr3_aa: CSSSLDRGPVRDDGYTF

j_call: TRBJ2-7
d_call: NA
v_call: TRBV2
clone_size: NA
cdr3_nt: TGTGCCAGCAGTGACCTCGCGTCAAACTACGAGCAGTACTTC
cdr3_aa: CASSDLASNYEQYF

j_call: TRBJ2-1
d_call: NA
v_call: TRBV11-2
clone_size: NA
cdr3_nt: TGTGCCAGCAGCCTCGGGAAGGAGCAGTTCTTC
cdr3_aa: CASSLGKEQFF

j_call: TRBJ2-1
d_call: NA
v_call: TRBV25-1
clone_size: once
cdr3_nt: TGTGCCAGCAGTGGGAAAGGGGCGGTCTCCTACAATGAGCAGTTCTTC
cdr3_aa: CASSGKGAVSYNEQFF

j_call: TRBJ1-1
d_call: TRBD1
v_call: TRBV7-2
clone_size: NA
cdr3_nt: TGTGCCAGCAGCTTAGCCGGTAGACAGGGGAACACTGAAGCTTTCTTT
cdr3_aa: CASSLAGRQGNTEAFF

j_call: TRBJ2-4
d_call: NA
v_call: TRBV30
clone_size: NA
cdr3_nt: TGTGCCTGGAGTGGATGGGGGGTAAACATTCAGTACTTC
cdr3_aa: CAWSGWGVNIQYF

j_call: TRBJ2-2
d_call: TRBD2
v_call: TRBV28
clone_size: once
cdr3_nt: TGTGCCAGCAGTTCCGGCGGGTGGCTAGCGGGAGGAACGAACACCGGGGAGCTGTTTTTT
cdr3_aa: CASSSGGWLAGGTNTGELFF

j_call: TRBJ1-2
d_call: TRBD1
v_call: TRBV6-1
clone_size: NA
cdr3_nt: TGTGCCAGCAGCCAGGGGGGTGGTGGCTACACCTTC
cdr3_aa: CASSQGGGGYTF

j_call: TRBJ2-3
d_call: TRBD2
v_call: TRBV12-5
clone_size: NA
cdr3_nt: TGTGCTAGTGGTCTGGGACTAGCGGGAGGAACAGATACGCAGTATTTT
cdr3_aa: CASGLGLAGGTDTQYF

j_call: TRBJ2-5
d_call: NA
v_call: TRBV5-4
clone_size: NA
cdr3_nt: TGTGCCAGCAGCTTGGCGGCAGGTCAAGAGACCCAGTACTTC
cdr3_aa: CASSLAAGQETQYF

j_call: TRBJ2-4
d_call: TRBD2
v_call: TRBV29-1
clone_size: NA
cdr3_nt: TGCAGCGTTGGAAAGGGAGGGAACATTCAGTACTTC
cdr3_aa: CSVGKGGNIQYF

j_call: TRBJ1-1
d_call: NA
v_call: TRBV18
clone_size: NA
cdr3_nt: TGTGCCAGCTCAAAGGACGGGATAATGAACACTGAAGCTTTCTTT
cdr3_aa: CASSKDGIMNTEAFF

j_call: TRBJ2-5
d_call: NA
v_call: TRBV7-2
clone_size: NA
cdr3_nt: TGTGCCAGCAGCTTAGGGCAGGGAATACGAGAGACCCAGTACTTC
cdr3_aa: CASSLGQGIRETQYF